This entry concerns a single T cell receptor beta chain. What it recognizes is unknown. The CDR3 is 11 amino acids. Germline-derived CDR1 and CDR2 are SGHRS and YFSETQ. Trimming took 4 bases from V and 6 from J, leaving 6 bases between them. A J-beta primer mix and a sample-barcoded 5' primer were used in a second PCR of roughly 7 to 12 cycles. One entry per CDR3 protein results from TCRdb running MiXCR on the 5' RACE reads. The sample holds fewer than 2,000,000 distinct CDR3 sequences; roughly 32% are singletons and the top ten take about 11%. This specimen comes from a study of blood T cells in healthy people across ages. Study results and limitations: Unsorted PBMC material precluded a definitive naive versus antigen-experienced comparison.

This receptor was obtained from a woman in her twenties or thirties in good health. The rearrangement uses TRBV5-1 and TRBJ2-3; D gene ambiguous. The sample consisted of blood. The CDR3, as DNA: TGCGCCAGCAGCGTAATGGATACGCAGTATTTT. Amino acids: CASSVMDTQYF.